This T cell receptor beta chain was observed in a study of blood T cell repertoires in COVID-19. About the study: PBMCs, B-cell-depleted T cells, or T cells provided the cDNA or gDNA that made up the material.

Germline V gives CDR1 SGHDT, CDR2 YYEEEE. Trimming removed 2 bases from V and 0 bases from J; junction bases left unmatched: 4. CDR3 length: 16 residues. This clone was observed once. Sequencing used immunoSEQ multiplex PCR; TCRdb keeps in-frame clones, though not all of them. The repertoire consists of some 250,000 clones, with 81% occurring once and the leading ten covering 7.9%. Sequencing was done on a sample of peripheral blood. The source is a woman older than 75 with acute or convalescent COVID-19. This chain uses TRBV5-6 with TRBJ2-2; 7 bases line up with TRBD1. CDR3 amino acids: CASSLWTGPNTGELFF. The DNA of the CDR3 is TGTGCCAGCAGCTTATGGACAGGCCCGAACACCGGGGAGCTGTTTTTT.